The 8 T cell receptor beta chains reported below all come from one sample, sequenced in a study of tumor-infiltrating lymphocytes in primary liver carcinoma. A primer matching the constant region was used to make TCR beta cDNA from 500 to 600 ng of total RNA. Libraries covering TCR beta were generated through three nested multiplex PCR rounds (using a slightly modified ARM-PCR). TRBV1-TRBV30 forward primers paired with a C-beta reverse primer drove the first two PCR rounds, roughly 9 cycles each. TCRdb used MiXCR to reprocess the multiplex PCR reads, holding one entry per CDR3 protein. Among roughly 120,000 distinct CDR3 sequences, 65% were seen once, and the ten largest hold around 9.3%. From approximately 20-30 mg of unsorted bulk tissue, DNA and RNA were co-extracted together. Input material: liver tumor tissue from sampling region 1. Subset indicated: tumor region T1, superior pole. Source of these receptors: a woman aged 55 to 70 with primary liver carcinoma and hepatitis B virus infection.

The chain is built from TRBV14 and TRBJ2-3; possibly TRBD2 for D (5 bases). Trimming took 4 bases from V and 10 from J, leaving 15 bases between them. The germline CDR1 and CDR2 sequences are SGHDN and FVKESK. This CDR3 region has 13 residues. CDR3 bases: TGTGCCAGCAGCCCTTGGAGGCAGGATGCGCAGTATTTT. This gives the protein CASSPWRQDAQYF.

Remarks on this clonotype: Compared with germline, one end of the junction differs, possibly owing to a read error. The J gene is TRBJ2-1, the V gene TRBV11-1, with D maybe TRBD1 (6 bases). The CDR3 extends over 12 amino acids. Germline CDR1 and CDR2: SGHAT and FQDESV (reference sequence). The CDR3 DNA is TGTGCCAGCAACAGGGAGAACAATGAGCAATCCTTC. Protein: CASNRENNEQSF.

As concerns this clonotype: Just one base apart from a much larger clone, this may be a read error. This rearrangement joins TRBV10-3 to TRBJ2-5, with D possibly matching TRBD2 (6 bases). V was cut by 3 bases and J by 5 bases, with 19 bases left in between. There are 16 residues in the CDR3. CDR1 and CDR2 (germline): ENHRY, SYGVKD. CDR3 loop: CAISDPRPGRGETQYF. In nucleotides, the CDR3 is TGTGCCATCAGTGACCCTCGACCGGGCCGGGGGGAGACCCAGTACTTC.

With respect to this clonotype: A junction boundary mismatches the germline segment, possibly from a read error. The V and J genes are TRBV28 and TRBJ2-5, with D tentatively TRBD1 or TRBD2 (5 bases each). The CDR3 sequence is 13 residues long. From germline, CDR1 is MDHEN and CDR2 SYDVKM. CDR3 sequence: CATSWGPRETQYF. The CDR3 bases are TGTGCCACCAGTTGGGGACCACGAGAGACCCAGTACTTC.

This clonotype is medium-sized (0.01 to 0.1%) within its sample. The gene calls are TRBV5-5 and TRBJ1-1, with D unresolved. The CDR3 runs to 15 residues. Trimming removed 5 bases from V and 1 base from J, with 15 bases in between. Germline V gene lookup returns CDR1 SGHKS and CDR2 YYEKEE (reference sequence). CDR3 coding DNA: TGTGCCAGCAGACGCGAGGACTACACGAACACTGAAGCTTTCTTT. It is translated as CASRREDYTNTEAFF. Variable domain in full (rest from reference TRBV5-5 and TRBJ1-1): DAGVTQSPTHLIKTRGQQVTLRCSPISGHKSVSWYQQVLGQGPQFIFQYYEKEERGRGNFPDRFSARQFPNYSSELNVNALLLGDSALYLCASRREDYTNTEAFFGQGTRLTVV.

This clonotype occurred a few times. The chain carries TRBV7-8 and TRBJ1-5, with D perhaps matching TRBD1 (5 bases). Trimming removed 2 bases at V and 2 bases at J, with 16 bases between. Germline CDR1 SGHVS, CDR2 FQNEAQ. This CDR3 is 17 amino acids long. The CDR3: CASSLYGTGSGNQPQHF. The CDR3 DNA is TGTGCCAGCAGCTTATATGGGACCGGGTCTGGCAATCAGCCCCAGCATTTT.

Ten or more counts support this clonotype. V is TRBV12-3 or TRBV12-4 and J is TRBJ1-1; 9 bases map to TRBD1. The CDR3 is made up of 13 amino acids. J gave up 3 bases and V 6 bases, and 2 bases lay outside the gene matches. The CDR3 DNA reads TGTGCCAGCAGAAGGACAGGGGACACTGAAGCTTTCTTT. Its protein is CASRRTGDTEAFF.

The chain has TRBV21-1 and TRBJ2-1; no DNA check was done on the table's D call, TRBD1. TRBV21-1 is listed as a pseudogene. The CDR3 contains 17 residues. CDR3 bases: TGTACCAGCAGCTTCCAGCCCCGGAACAGGGCTCGCAATGAGCAGTTCTTC. It translates to CTSSFQPRNRARNEQFF.